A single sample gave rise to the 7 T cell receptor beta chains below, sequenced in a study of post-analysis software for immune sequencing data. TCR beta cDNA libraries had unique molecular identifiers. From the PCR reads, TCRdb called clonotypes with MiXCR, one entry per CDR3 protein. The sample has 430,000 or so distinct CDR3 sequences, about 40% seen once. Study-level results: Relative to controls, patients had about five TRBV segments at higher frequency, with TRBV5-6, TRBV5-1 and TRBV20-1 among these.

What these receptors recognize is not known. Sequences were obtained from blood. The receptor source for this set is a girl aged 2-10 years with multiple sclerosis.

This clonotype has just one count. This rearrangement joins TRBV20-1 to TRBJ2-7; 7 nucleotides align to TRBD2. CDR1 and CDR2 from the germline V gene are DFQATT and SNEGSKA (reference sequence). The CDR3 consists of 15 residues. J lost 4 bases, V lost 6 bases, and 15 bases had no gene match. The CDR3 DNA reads TGCAGTGCCACAACCGTAAGACTAGCTGTGTACGAGCAGTACTTC. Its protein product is CSATTVRLAVYEQYF.

This chain's CDR3 is CASSQGGREQFF. The CDR3 DNA reads TGCGCCAGCAGCCAGGGGGGACGAGAGCAGTTCTTC. The chain links TRBV4-1 to TRBJ2-1; the D gene is possibly TRBD2 (6 bases). V lost 3 bases and J 10 bases, leaving 10 bases between the germline ends. Per the germline V gene, CDR1 is MGHRA and CDR2 is YSYEKL. The CDR3 consists of 12 residues.

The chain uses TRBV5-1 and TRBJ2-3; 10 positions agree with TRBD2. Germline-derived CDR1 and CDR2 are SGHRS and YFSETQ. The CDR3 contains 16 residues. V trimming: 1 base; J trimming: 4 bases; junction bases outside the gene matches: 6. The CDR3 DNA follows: TGCGCCAGCAGCTTGCCGGGACTAGCGAGGGCAGATACGCAGTATTTT. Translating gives CASSLPGLARADTQYF.

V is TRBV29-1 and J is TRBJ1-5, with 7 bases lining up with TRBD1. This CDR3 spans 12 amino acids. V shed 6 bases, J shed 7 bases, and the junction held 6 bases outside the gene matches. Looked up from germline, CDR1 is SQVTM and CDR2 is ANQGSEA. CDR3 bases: TGCAGCGTCGGAGACAGGGTACAGCCCCAGCATTTT. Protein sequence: CSVGDRVQPQHF. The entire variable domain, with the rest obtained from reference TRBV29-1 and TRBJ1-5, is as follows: SAVISQKPSRDICQRGTSLTIQCQVDSQVTMMFWYRQQPGQSLTLIATANQGSEATYESGFVIDKFPISRPNLTFSTLTVSNMSPEDSSIYLCSVGDRVQPQHFGDGTRLSIL.

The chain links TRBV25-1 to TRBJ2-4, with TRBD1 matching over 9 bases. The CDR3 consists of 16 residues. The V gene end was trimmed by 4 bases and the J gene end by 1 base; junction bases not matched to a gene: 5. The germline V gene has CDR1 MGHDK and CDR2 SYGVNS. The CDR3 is CASSGKQGAAKNIQYF. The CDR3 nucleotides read TGTGCCAGCAGTGGGAAACAGGGGGCGGCCAAAAACATTCAGTACTTC.

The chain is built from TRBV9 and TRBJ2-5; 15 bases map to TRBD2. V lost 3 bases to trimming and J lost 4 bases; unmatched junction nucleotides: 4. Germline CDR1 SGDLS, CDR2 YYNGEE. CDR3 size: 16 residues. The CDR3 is CASSAGLAGGPETQYF. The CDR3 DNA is TGTGCCAGCAGCGCCGGACTAGCGGGGGGGCCAGAGACCCAGTACTTC.

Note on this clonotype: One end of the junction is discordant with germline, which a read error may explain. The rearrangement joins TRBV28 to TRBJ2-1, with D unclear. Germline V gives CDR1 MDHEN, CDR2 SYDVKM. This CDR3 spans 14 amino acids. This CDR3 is CANSLGTFYNEQFF. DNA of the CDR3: TGTGCCAACAGTTTGGGTACGTTCTACAATGAGCAGTTCTTC.